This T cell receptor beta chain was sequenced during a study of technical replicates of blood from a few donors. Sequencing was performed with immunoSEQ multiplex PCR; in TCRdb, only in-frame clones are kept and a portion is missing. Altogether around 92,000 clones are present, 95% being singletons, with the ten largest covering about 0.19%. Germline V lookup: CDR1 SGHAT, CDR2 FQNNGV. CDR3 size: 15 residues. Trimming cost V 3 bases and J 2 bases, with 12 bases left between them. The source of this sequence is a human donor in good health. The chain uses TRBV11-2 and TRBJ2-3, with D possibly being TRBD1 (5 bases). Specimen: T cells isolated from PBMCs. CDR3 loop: CASSFWTDTTDTQYF. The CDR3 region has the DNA TGTGCCAGCAGCTTCTGGACGGACACCACAGATACGCAGTATTTT.